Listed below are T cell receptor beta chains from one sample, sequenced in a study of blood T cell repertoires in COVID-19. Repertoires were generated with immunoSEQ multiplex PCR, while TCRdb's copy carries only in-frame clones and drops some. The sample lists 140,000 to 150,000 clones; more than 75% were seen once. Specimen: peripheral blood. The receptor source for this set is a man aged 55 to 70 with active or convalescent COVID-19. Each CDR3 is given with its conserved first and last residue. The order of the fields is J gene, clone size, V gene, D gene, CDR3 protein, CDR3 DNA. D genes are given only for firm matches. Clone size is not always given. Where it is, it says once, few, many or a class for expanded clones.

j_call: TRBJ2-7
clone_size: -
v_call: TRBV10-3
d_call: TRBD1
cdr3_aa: CAISQWTGVASYEQYF
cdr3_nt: TGTGCCATCAGTCAATGGACAGGGGTAGCATCCTACGAGCAGTACTTC

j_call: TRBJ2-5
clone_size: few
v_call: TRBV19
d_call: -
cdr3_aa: CASSMEGFGRAETQYF
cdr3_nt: TGTGCCAGTAGTATGGAGGGTTTTGGGCGGGCGGAGACCCAGTACTTC

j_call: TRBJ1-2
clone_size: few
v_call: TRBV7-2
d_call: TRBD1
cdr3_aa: CASIQGAANYGYTF
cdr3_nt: TGTGCCAGTATACAGGGGGCGGCTAACTATGGCTACACCTTC

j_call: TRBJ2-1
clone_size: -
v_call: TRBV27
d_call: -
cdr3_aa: CASSSERRERYEQFF
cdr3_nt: TGTGCCAGCAGTTCAGAGAGGAGGGAGCGATATGAGCAGTTCTTC

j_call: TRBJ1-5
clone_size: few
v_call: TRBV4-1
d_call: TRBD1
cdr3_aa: CASHPRGSNQPQHF
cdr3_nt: TGCGCCAGTCACCCCAGGGGGAGCAATCAGCCCCAGCATTTT

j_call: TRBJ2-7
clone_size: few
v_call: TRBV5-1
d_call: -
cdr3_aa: CASSLEGPSYEQYF
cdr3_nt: TGCGCCAGCAGCTTGGAGGGGCCCTCCTACGAGCAGTACTTC

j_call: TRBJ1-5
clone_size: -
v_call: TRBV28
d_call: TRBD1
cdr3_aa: CASRERTGGIPPQHF
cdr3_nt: TGTGCCAGCAGAGAAAGGACAGGGGGGATCCCGCCCCAGCATTTT

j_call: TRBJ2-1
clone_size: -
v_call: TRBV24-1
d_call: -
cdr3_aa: CATSDLRGGEQFF
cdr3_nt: TGTGCCACCAGTGATTTGAGGGGAGGTGAGCAGTTCTTC

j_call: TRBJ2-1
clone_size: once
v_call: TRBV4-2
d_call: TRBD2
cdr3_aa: CASSPGGTTSSYNEQFF
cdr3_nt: TGTGCCAGCAGTCCGGGGGGGACAACGAGCTCCTACAATGAGCAGTTCTTC

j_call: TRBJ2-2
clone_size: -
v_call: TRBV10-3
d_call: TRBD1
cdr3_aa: CAIEDRGSAGELFF
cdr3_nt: TGTGCCATCGAGGACAGGGGGAGCGCCGGGGAGCTGTTTTTT

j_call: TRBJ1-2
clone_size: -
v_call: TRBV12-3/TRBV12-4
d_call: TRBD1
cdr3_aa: CASSGTGGYGYTF
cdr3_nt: TGTGCCAGCAGTGGTACAGGGGGCTATGGCTACACCTTC

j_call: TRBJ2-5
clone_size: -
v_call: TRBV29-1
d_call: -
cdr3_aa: CSVEETQYF
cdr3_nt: TGCAGCGTCGAAGAGACCCAGTACTTC

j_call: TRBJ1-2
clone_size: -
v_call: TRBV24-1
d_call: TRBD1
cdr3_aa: CATSETGYGYTF
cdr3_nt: TGTGCCACCAGTGAGACAGGGTATGGCTACACCTTC

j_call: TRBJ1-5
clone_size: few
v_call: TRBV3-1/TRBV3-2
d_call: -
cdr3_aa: CASSRGRQPQHF
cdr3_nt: TGTGCCAGCAGCCGCGGAAGGCAGCCCCAGCATTTT

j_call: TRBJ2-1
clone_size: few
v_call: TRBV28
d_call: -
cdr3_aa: CASSVNYNEQFF
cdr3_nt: TGTGCCAGCAGTGTAAATTACAATGAGCAGTTCTTC

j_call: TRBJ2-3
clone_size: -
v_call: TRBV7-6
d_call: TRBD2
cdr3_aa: CASSQGWSGNTDTQYF
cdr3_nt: TGTGCCAGCAGCCAGGGATGGAGCGGGAACACAGATACGCAGTATTTT

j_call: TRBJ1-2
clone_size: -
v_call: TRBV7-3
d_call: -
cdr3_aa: CASSLGATYGYTF
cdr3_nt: TGTGCCAGCAGCTTAGGGGCGACCTATGGCTACACCTTC

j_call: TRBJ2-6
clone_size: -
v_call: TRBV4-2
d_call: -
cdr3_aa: CASSQDRSMGSTGANVLTF
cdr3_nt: TGTGCCAGCAGCCAAGATCGTAGCATGGGGAGCACTGGGGCCAACGTCCTGACTTTC

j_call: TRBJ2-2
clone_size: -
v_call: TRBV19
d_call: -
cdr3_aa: CASRADLYSGELFF
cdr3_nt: TGTGCCAGTAGAGCCGATCTTTACAGCGGGGAGCTGTTTTTT

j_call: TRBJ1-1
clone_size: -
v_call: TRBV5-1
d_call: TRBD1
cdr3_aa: CASSAGDSAKAFF
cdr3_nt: TGCGCCAGCAGCGCCGGGGACAGTGCTAAAGCTTTCTTT

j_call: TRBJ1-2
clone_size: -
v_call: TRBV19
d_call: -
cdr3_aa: CASSNQQGSYGYTF
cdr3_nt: TGTGCCAGTAGTAACCAGCAGGGTAGCTATGGCTACACCTTC

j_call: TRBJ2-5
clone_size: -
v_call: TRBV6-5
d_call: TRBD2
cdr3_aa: CASSPGTIQETQYF
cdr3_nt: TGTGCCAGCAGTCCGGGGACTATCCAAGAGACCCAGTACTTC

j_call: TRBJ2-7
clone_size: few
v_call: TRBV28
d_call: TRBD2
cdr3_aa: CASSFLAGGQEQYF
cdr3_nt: TGTGCCAGCAGTTTCTTAGCGGGAGGGCAAGAGCAGTACTTC

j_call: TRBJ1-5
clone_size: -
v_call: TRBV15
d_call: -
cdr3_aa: CATSRDITGWDSPQHF
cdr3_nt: TGTGCCACCAGCAGAGATATAACGGGGTGGGATAGTCCCCAGCATTTT

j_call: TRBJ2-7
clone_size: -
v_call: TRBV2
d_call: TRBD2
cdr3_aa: CASQPSGNDEQYF
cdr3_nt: TGTGCCAGCCAACCTAGCGGCAACGACGAGCAGTACTTC

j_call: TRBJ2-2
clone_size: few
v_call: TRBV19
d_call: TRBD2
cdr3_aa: CASSIGLAGGQNTGELFF
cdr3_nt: TGTGCCAGTAGTATAGGGCTAGCGGGAGGCCAGAACACCGGGGAGCTGTTTTTT

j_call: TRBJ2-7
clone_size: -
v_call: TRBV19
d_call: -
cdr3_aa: CASRGAGSYEQYF
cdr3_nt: TGTGCCAGTCGCGGTGCGGGCTCCTACGAGCAGTACTTC

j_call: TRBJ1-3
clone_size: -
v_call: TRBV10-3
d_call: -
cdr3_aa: CAISESIGVSGNTIYF
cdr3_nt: TGTGCCATCAGTGAGTCGATAGGGGTCTCTGGAAACACCATATATTTT